The clone carrying this T cell receptor (beta chain) has a single count. Its antigen is not identified. The data were produced by immunoSEQ multiplex PCR, yet TCRdb's version contains in-frame clones alone and is incomplete. In the table there are about 560,000 clones, around 77% of which are singletons. These data originate in a study of shared clonotypes between healthy human individuals. Study overall: Researchers drew samples from two women and three men aged 18 to 49.

Broader study findings: Only blood was sampled, and tissue TCR repertoires likely differ from blood ones.

The material sequenced was PBMCs. This clonotype originated in a woman in her forties in good health. Some clones in this sample may be carry-over from other donors' samples.

The CDR3 nucleotides read TGTGCCAGCAGCGTAACCAGCGGGAGAGGGGAGACCCAGTACTTC. Translation: CASSVTSGRGETQYF. This chain uses TRBV9 with TRBJ2-5; the match to TRBD2 covers 8 bases. In germline, CDR1 is SGDLS, CDR2 YYNGEE. Losses at the gene ends were 1 base for V and 5 bases for J; bases not matched to a gene: 7. This CDR3 spans 15 amino acids.